The 32 T cell receptor beta chains given below trace back to one sample, sequenced in a study of shared clonotypes between healthy human individuals. Sequencing used immunoSEQ multiplex PCR; TCRdb keeps in-frame clones, though not all of them. Found here are more than 1.2 million clones, about 98.5% of them singletons; the top ten hold approximately 0.4%. Sequenced input: naive CD4+ T cells sorted from blood. Regarding subset: CD45RA+ positively selected. The receptor set was obtained from a man aged 30 to 39 in good health.

The chain recombines TRBV15 with TRBJ2-7, with 10 bases aligning to TRBD1. The CDR3 totals 15 residues. Per germline, CDR1 LNHNV and CDR2 YYDKDF (reference sequence). Trimming at V came to 3 bases and at J to 7 bases, leaving 9 bases not matched to a gene. CDR3 protein: CATSRGGQGVWEQYF. In DNA, the CDR3 is TGTGCCACCAGCAGGGGCGGACAGGGGGTCTGGGAGCAGTACTTC.

The chain is built from TRBV2 and TRBJ2-5, with D perhaps matching TRBD1 (6 bases). This CDR3 spans 14 amino acids. The V gene lost 4 bases and the J gene lost 3 bases, with 12 bases spanning the gap. Per the germline V gene, CDR1 is SNHLY and CDR2 is FYNNEI. The DNA of the CDR3 is TGTGCCAGCAGTGGAAGGGCAGGGGAAGAGACCCAGTACTTC. Amino acid sequence: CASSGRAGEETQYF.

The chain combines TRBV14 with TRBJ1-1; TRBD1 aligns across 9 bases. CDR3 length: 15 amino acids. From germline, CDR1 is SGHDN and CDR2 FVKESK. V was pared by 4 bases and J by 6 bases, with 9 bases of the junction left unmatched. The CDR3 spells CASSPGDRVSAEAFF. CDR3 coding DNA: TGTGCCAGCAGCCCCGGGGACAGGGTGAGCGCTGAAGCTTTCTTT. The variable domain in full, with the rest retrieved from reference TRBV14 and TRBJ1-1, is EAGVTQFPSHSVIEKGQTVTLRCDPISGHDNLYWYRRVMGKEIKFLLHFVKESKQDESGMPNNRFLAERTGGTYSTLKVQPAELEDSGVYFCASSPGDRVSAEAFFGQGTRLTVV.

This chain joins TRBV6-6 and TRBJ1-2, with D uncertain. This CDR3 has 12 amino acids. The V end lost 5 bases, the J end lost 4 bases, and 8 bases lay between the germline ends. CDR1 is MNHNY, CDR2 SVGAGI, per germline (reference sequence). The CDR3 nucleotides read TGTGCCAGCAGTCGCGAGCGCTATGGCTACACCTTC. Translated, it gives CASSRERYGYTF.

The V gene is TRBV5-8, the J gene TRBJ2-1; D gene uncertain. CDR3 size: 14 residues. Germline V gene data show CDR1 as SGHTS and CDR2 as YDEGEE. The germline V and J ends were trimmed by 4 bases and 6 bases, with 14 bases remaining between them. CDR3 amino acids: CASSPGPLSNEQFF. The CDR3 nucleotides read TGTGCCAGCAGCCCCGGACCACTTAGCAATGAGCAGTTCTTC.

The V and J genes are TRBV7-9 and TRBJ2-2, with D tentatively TRBD1 (5 bases). The length of the CDR3 is 15 residues. Germline V gene lookup returns CDR1 SEHNR and CDR2 FQNEAQ (reference sequence). V shed 3 bases and J shed 7 bases, with 15 bases lying between them. The CDR3 spells CASSFESRQRGELFF. CDR3 nucleotides: TGTGCCAGCAGCTTCGAGTCTCGACAGCGCGGGGAGCTGTTTTTT. Drawing the rest from reference TRBV7-9 and TRBJ2-2, the complete variable domain is DTGVSQNPRHKITKRGQNVTFRCDPISEHNRLYWYRQTLGQGPEFLTYFQNEAQLEKSRLLSDRFSAERPKGSFSTLEIQRTEQGDSAMYLCASSFESRQRGELFFGEGSRLTVL.

The V gene is TRBV28, the J gene TRBJ2-7; 7 nucleotides align to TRBD2. This CDR3 spans 14 amino acids. CDR1 is MDHEN, CDR2 SYDVKM, per germline. V trimming: 7 bases; J trimming: 2 bases; junction bases outside the gene matches: 8. The CDR3 DNA follows: TGTGCCAGCACTGGAGGGCGGGGGACCTACGAGCAGTACTTC. Translated: CASTGGRGTYEQYF. The whole variable domain, remainder taken from reference TRBV28 and TRBJ2-7, is DVKVTQSSRYLVKRTGEKVFLECVQDMDHENMFWYRQDPGLGLRLIYFSYDVKMKEKGDIPEGYSVSREKKERFSLILESASTNQTSMYLCASTGGRGTYEQYFGPGTRLTVT.

This sequence joins TRBV10-3 and TRBJ2-7; 11 bases are shared with TRBD2. Germline CDR1 is ENHRY and CDR2 is SYGVKD. The CDR3 sequence is 13 residues long. V was clipped by 5 bases and J by 5 bases; unmatched bases: 2. This chain's CDR3 is CAISLAGGHEQYF. CDR3 DNA sequence: TGTGCCATCAGTCTAGCGGGAGGTCACGAGCAGTACTTC.

In regard to this clone: This sample includes further DNA sequences coding for the same CDR3. The chain has TRBV2 and TRBJ1-5; 7 bases are shared with TRBD1. Trimming cost V 6 bases and J 4 bases; bases outside gene matches: 3. CDR1 SNHLY and CDR2 FYNNEI come from the germline V gene. CDR3 length: 13 residues. CDR3 residues: CASSEDRNQPQHF. CDR3 nucleotide sequence: TGTGCCAGCAGCGAGGACAGGAATCAGCCCCAGCATTTT.

The chain couples TRBV2 to TRBJ2-7, with D uncertain. CDR1 is SNHLY, CDR2 FYNNEI, per germline. This CDR3 has 13 amino acids. V gave up 7 bases and J gave up 5 bases, with 15 bases separating them. CDR3 DNA: TGTGCCAGCACCCTCGTCATTGTGGACGAGCAGTACTTC. As protein: CASTLVIVDEQYF.

The chain combines TRBV2 with TRBJ1-2; possible D gene TRBD1, 5 bases. V lost 5 bases, J lost 4 bases, and 8 bases lay in between. The CDR3 runs 12 residues. CDR1 and CDR2 (germline): SNHLY, FYNNEI. CDR3 bases: TGTGCCAGCAGTAGGGACCTCTATGGCTACACCTTC. The encoded protein is CASSRDLYGYTF.

The CDR3 sequence is CSAGGDLEQFF. The CDR3 DNA sequence: TGCAGTGCCGGGGGGGATCTTGAGCAGTTCTTC. The J gene is TRBJ2-1, the V gene TRBV20-1; 8 bases fit TRBD2. V was clipped by 6 bases and J by 9 bases; unmatched bases: 4. There are 11 residues in the CDR3. The germline V gene has CDR1 DFQATT and CDR2 SNEGSKA (reference sequence).

The rearrangement uses TRBV6-5 and TRBJ2-7; D not certain. Trimming took 3 bases from V and 5 from J, leaving 8 bases between them. The CDR3 covers 12 residues. CDR1 MNHEY and CDR2 SVGAGI come from the germline V gene. The CDR3 spells CASSYTGHEQYF. CDR3 in DNA: TGTGCCAGCAGTTATACGGGCCACGAGCAGTACTTC.

This chain connects TRBV5-4 to TRBJ2-7, with D maybe TRBD2 (6 bases). The CDR3 covers 16 residues. Per germline, CDR1 SGHNT and CDR2 YYREEE (reference sequence). The germline V and J ends were trimmed by 0 bases and 0 bases, with 13 bases remaining between them. The CDR3: CASSLAAGSGSYEQYF. The CDR3 DNA reads TGTGCCAGCAGCTTGGCCGCCGGGAGCGGCTCCTACGAGCAGTACTTC.

The chain joins TRBV6-5 to TRBJ2-7; 11 bases map to TRBD2. In germline, CDR1 is MNHEY, CDR2 SVGAGI. Trimming cost V 1 base and J 6 bases; bases outside gene matches: 5. The CDR3 covers 15 residues. CDR3 in amino acids: CASSYLTSGSGEQYF. The CDR3 nucleotides read TGTGCCAGCAGTTACTTAACTAGCGGGAGTGGCGAGCAGTACTTC.

The rearrangement joins TRBV6-5 to TRBJ2-7; D uncertain. The V and J ends lost 4 bases and 7 bases respectively, with 8 bases between them. CDR3 length: 11 residues. The germline V gene has CDR1 MNHEY and CDR2 SVGAGI. The CDR3 loop reads CASSSPSEQYF. CDR3 DNA: TGTGCCAGCAGTTCCCCCTCGGAGCAGTACTTC.

J is TRBJ1-5 and V is TRBV5-5, with TRBD1 matching 9 bases. J was trimmed by 4 bases and V by 5 bases; bases with no gene match: 7. The CDR3 extends over 15 amino acids. Germline lookup yields CDR1 SGHKS and CDR2 YYEKEE (reference sequence). The chain's CDR3 is CASSRTGDRNQPQHF. The CDR3 DNA reads TGTGCCAGCAGTAGGACAGGGGATAGGAATCAGCCCCAGCATTTT.

The chain employs TRBV7-7 and TRBJ2-3; either TRBD1 or TRBD2 may fit D (5 bases each). The CDR3 is made up of 15 amino acids. The germline CDR1 and CDR2 sequences are SSHAT and FNYEAQ (reference sequence). The V gene lost 5 bases and the J gene lost 3 bases, with 15 bases spanning the gap. CDR3 in DNA: TGTGCCAGCAGCCAAGCGGCAGGGAAAACAGATACGCAGTATTTT. This translates into CASSQAAGKTDTQYF.

The V and J genes are TRBV7-2 and TRBJ2-5; TRBD1 agrees at 7 bases. The germline gives CDR1 SGHTA, CDR2 FQGNSA. There are 14 residues in the CDR3. V shed 3 bases, J shed 7 bases, and the junction held 8 bases outside the gene matches. CDR3 loop: CASSLNRGAGTQYF. For the CDR3, the DNA is TGTGCCAGCAGCTTGAACAGGGGTGCTGGGACCCAGTACTTC.

The CDR3 protein is CASRDRGRATEQYF. CDR3 nucleotide sequence: TGTGCCAGCAGAGATAGGGGGAGGGCCACCGAGCAGTACTTC. The chain couples TRBV6-5 to TRBJ2-7, with TRBD2 as a possible D gene (7 bases). The CDR3 is 14 residues long. Germline V gives CDR1 MNHEY, CDR2 SVGAGI. V dropped 6 bases and J dropped 6 bases, with 18 bases sitting between them.

This clone came up once. This rearrangement joins TRBV14 to TRBJ2-7; TRBD1 might be the D (6 bases). The ends were cut back, 0 bases at V and 0 bases at J, with 9 bases in the middle. CDR1 is SGHDN and CDR2 is FVKESK in the germline V gene. This CDR3 is 15 amino acids long. The CDR3 nucleotides are TGTGCCAGCAGCCAAGACAGGGGATACTCCTACGAGCAGTACTTC. Translating it yields CASSQDRGYSYEQYF.

The rearrangement links TRBV5-4 to TRBJ1-1; TRBD1 matches at 7 bases. Germline CDR1 and CDR2: SGHNT and YYREEE (reference sequence). The CDR3 contains 13 residues. J gave up 5 bases and V 5 bases, and 6 bases lay outside the gene matches. The DNA for the CDR3 is TGTGCCAGCAGTCTAAGACAGGGAACTGAAGCTTTCTTT. This gives the protein CASSLRQGTEAFF.

The J gene is TRBJ1-5, the V gene TRBV19; D unresolved. The CDR3 covers 13 residues. The germline V and J ends were trimmed by 3 bases and 9 bases, with 12 bases remaining between them. Germline V gives CDR1 LNHDA, CDR2 SQIVND (reference sequence). The CDR3 nucleotides read TGTGCCAGTAGTATTGGGCGGCATGGGCCCCAGCATTTT. This translates into CASSIGRHGPQHF. Using reference TRBV19 and TRBJ1-5 for the parts outside the CDR3, the full variable domain is DGGITQSPKYLFRKEGQNVTLSCEQNLNHDAMYWYRQDPGQGLRLIYYSQIVNDFQKGDIAEGYSVSREKKESFPLTVTSAQKNPTAFYLCASSIGRHGPQHFGDGTRLSIL.

The V and J genes are TRBV7-9 and TRBJ2-7; D could derive from TRBD1 or TRBD2 (5 bases each). Trimming cost V 11 bases and J 2 bases, with 19 bases left between them. This CDR3 region has 14 residues. Germline CDR1 and CDR2: SEHNR and FQNEAQ (reference sequence). CDR3 region: CAGAGRGPPYEQYF. The CDR3 bases are TGTGCCGGAGCAGGGAGAGGGCCTCCCTACGAGCAGTACTTC.

This chain uses TRBV27 with TRBJ2-7, with D possibly being TRBD1 (5 bases). Trimming took off 5 bases at V and 6 bases at J, with 17 bases between the two ends. The CDR3 has 14 amino acids. Germline V lookup: CDR1 MNHEY, CDR2 SMNVEV (reference sequence). DNA for the CDR3: TGTGCCAGCAGTCTAGGGGCTCGGGTAGCCGAGCAGTACTTC. Translating gives CASSLGARVAEQYF.

This clone was recorded only once. The chain recombines TRBV5-4 with TRBJ2-3; D perhaps matches TRBD1 (6 bases). V was cut by 4 bases and J by 3 bases, with 27 bases left in between. The CDR3 covers 19 residues. CDR1 and CDR2 from the germline V gene are SGHNT and YYREEE (reference sequence). This CDR3 is CASSLGAVGGRSMTDTQYF. The CDR3, as DNA: TGTGCCAGCAGCCTGGGGGCGGTTGGTGGTAGAAGTATGACAGATACGCAGTATTTT.

The chain has TRBV27 and TRBJ2-2, with TRBD2 matching over 14 bases. This CDR3 contains 17 residues. Germline trimming cut 2 bases from V and 6 bases from J; bases unmatched to any gene: 5. CDR1 and CDR2 from the germline V gene are MNHEY and SMNVEV (reference sequence). The CDR3 is CASSLPGLAGGPGELFF. DNA of the CDR3: TGTGCCAGCAGTTTACCCGGACTAGCGGGAGGTCCCGGGGAGCTGTTTTTT.

The chain recombines TRBV6-1 with TRBJ1-1; 8 bases line up with TRBD1. This CDR3 spans 13 amino acids. V lost 6 bases to trimming and J lost 7 bases; unmatched junction nucleotides: 7. Per the germline V gene, CDR1 is MNHNS and CDR2 is SASEGT. The CDR3 nucleotides read TGTGCCAGCAGCGTCGACAGGGGACGTGAAGCTTTCTTT. Residues: CASSVDRGREAFF.

The chain carries TRBV7-2 and TRBJ2-3; no definite D call. Per the germline V gene, CDR1 is SGHTA and CDR2 is FQGNSA. Trimming shortened V by 1 base and J by 1 base, and 9 bases separated the two germline ends. CDR3 size: 15 residues. The CDR3 sequence: CASSLVSARTDTQYF. CDR3 nucleotide sequence: TGTGCCAGCAGCTTAGTAAGCGCCCGCACAGATACGCAGTATTTT. Drawing the rest from reference TRBV7-2 and TRBJ2-3, the complete variable domain is GAGVSQSPSNKVTEKGKDVELRCDPISGHTALYWYRQSLGQGLEFLIYFQGNSAPDKSGLPSDRFSAERTGGSVSTLTIQRTQQEDSAVYLCASSLVSARTDTQYFGPGTRLTVL.

The V gene is TRBV27, the J gene TRBJ2-7; 9 bases line up with TRBD2. Germline V gives CDR1 MNHEY, CDR2 SMNVEV (reference sequence). This CDR3 has 18 amino acids. Trimming cost V 0 bases and J 3 bases; bases outside gene matches: 12. The CDR3 here is CASSLSSASGAKHYEQYF. CDR3 nucleotides: TGTGCCAGCAGTTTATCATCGGCTAGCGGGGCGAAACACTACGAGCAGTACTTC.

The chain links TRBV7-9 to TRBJ1-4, with 7 bases that match TRBD1. V lost 0 bases to trimming and J lost 10 bases; unmatched junction nucleotides: 5. Germline V gives CDR1 SEHNR, CDR2 FQNEAQ (reference sequence). The CDR3 totals 14 residues. In DNA form, the CDR3 reads TGTGCCAGCAGCTTAGCTGGGACAGAAGGAAAACTGTTTTTT. Its protein product is CASSLAGTEGKLFF.

The chain carries TRBV18 and TRBJ2-7, with 14 bases lining up with TRBD2. The junction had 7 bases not matched to a gene; V was cut back by 6 bases and J by 6 bases. The CDR3 sequence is 15 residues long. Looked up from germline, CDR1 is KGHSH and CDR2 is LQKENI. Here the CDR3 reads CASSPTSGRAREQYF. Here the CDR3 DNA reads TGTGCCAGCTCGCCGACTAGCGGGAGGGCACGCGAGCAGTACTTC.